This T cell receptor beta chain emerged from a study of blood T cells in healthy people across ages. In this sample, this clonotype turned up a few times. For the second PCR, which ran for 7 to 11 cycles, a sample-barcoded 5' primer and a J-beta primer mix were used. TCRdb processed the 5' RACE reads anew with MiXCR; each CDR3 protein has one entry. The table has 550,000 to 600,000 distinct CDR3 sequences, more than 45% seen once. Germline V gene sequence: CDR1 DFQATT, CDR2 SNEGSKA (reference sequence). The CDR3 totals 14 residues. Trimming pared 1 base from V and 4 bases from J, leaving 11 bases between.

The specimen sequenced was blood. The receptor was isolated from a man older than 75 in good health. The rearrangement uses TRBV20-1 and TRBJ2-1; TRBD2 is a possible D gene (6 bases). CDR3 region: CSARGAGIYNEQFF. The DNA for the CDR3 is TGCAGTGCTAGAGGCGCGGGGATATACAATGAGCAGTTCTTC.